These T cell receptor beta chains were read from a single sample in a study of blood T cell repertoires in COVID-19. Clones were read by immunoSEQ multiplex PCR, and TCRdb kept only the in-frame ones, dropping some. The sample contains 87,000 or so clones, roughly 80% of which appear only once. What was sequenced was peripheral blood. The receptors derive from an elderly woman with active or convalescent COVID-19. The CDR3 runs from the conserved cysteine through the conserved F or W. The D gene is left open where the match is weak. Some rows mark clone size as missing; the rest say once, few, many or name a class of expanded clone.

J gene	V gene	clone size	D gene	CDR3 protein	CDR3 DNA
TRBJ1-5	TRBV5-5	NA	TRBD1	CASNRDRGFGQPQHF	TGTGCCAGCAACCGGGACAGGGGTTTCGGTCAGCCCCAGCATTTT
TRBJ1-4	TRBV2	NA	NA	CASSVFQATNEKLFF	TGTGCCAGCAGTGTATTTCAGGCAACTAATGAAAAACTGTTTTTT
TRBJ1-6	TRBV28	NA	NA	CASEAPQGPNSPLHF	TGTGCCAGCGAGGCCCCCCAGGGTCCTAATTCACCCCTCCACTTT
TRBJ2-5	TRBV10-1	NA	NA	CASSESADSQETQYF	TGCGCCAGCAGTGAGTCGGCGGACTCTCAAGAGACCCAGTACTTC
TRBJ2-5	TRBV20-1	NA	TRBD1	CSASQRQGEETQYF	TGCAGTGCTAGTCAGAGACAGGGGGAAGAGACCCAGTACTTC
TRBJ2-5	TRBV27	NA	NA	CASKAPAAGETQYF	TGTGCCAGCAAGGCCCCCGCTGCGGGAGAGACCCAGTACTTC
TRBJ2-4	TRBV13	NA	NA	CASSLSQAGTIQYF	TGTGCCAGCAGCTTAAGCCAGGCAGGGACTATTCAGTACTTC
TRBJ1-1	TRBV29-1	NA	NA	CSAGRGGNTEAFF	TGCAGCGCCGGTAGGGGCGGGAACACTGAAGCTTTCTTT
TRBJ2-7	TRBV7-9	NA	NA	CASSLGPQGGNEQYF	TGTGCCAGCAGCTTAGGGCCTCAGGGAGGCAACGAGCAGTACTTC
TRBJ2-3	TRBV5-1	once	NA	CASSLSSTDTQYF	TGCGCCAGCAGTCTTTCTAGCACAGATACGCAGTATTTT
TRBJ1-2	TRBV7-9	NA	NA	CASFRGGAGYTF	TGTGCCAGCTTTAGGGGAGGAGCGGGCTACACCTTC
TRBJ1-3	TRBV13	NA	NA	CASRLGPTGISGNTIYF	TGTGCCAGCAGGTTGGGGCCGACTGGGATCTCTGGAAACACCATATATTTT
TRBJ2-1	TRBV4-1	few	NA	CASSQHGGLSSYNEQFF	TGCGCCAGCAGCCAGCATGGGGGACTGAGCTCCTACAATGAGCAGTTCTTC
TRBJ2-3	TRBV11-2	NA	NA	CASSLGDFRTDTQYF	TGTGCCAGCAGCTTAGGAGACTTTCGCACAGATACGCAGTATTTT
TRBJ2-7	TRBV6-2/TRBV6-3	NA	TRBD1	CASSYSTRGLSYEQYF	TGTGCCAGCAGTTACTCGACCAGGGGGCTCTCCTACGAGCAGTACTTC
TRBJ2-7	TRBV9	NA	NA	CASSVEDSYEQYF	TGTGCCAGCAGCGTAGAGGACAGCTACGAGCAGTACTTC
TRBJ2-1	TRBV7-9	NA	TRBD1	CASSPQGGSYNEQFF	TGTGCCAGCAGCCCACAGGGGGGCTCCTACAATGAGCAGTTCTTC
TRBJ2-2	TRBV19	once	TRBD1	CASGPYRGTGELFF	TGTGCCAGTGGCCCTTACAGGGGCACCGGGGAGCTGTTTTTT
TRBJ2-7	TRBV15	NA	TRBD1	CAISDRQNYEQYF	TGTGCCATCTCGGACAGGCAGAACTACGAGCAGTACTTC
TRBJ2-1	TRBV28	NA	NA	CASSLPLASGEQFF	TGTGCCAGCAGTTTACCCCTGGCCAGCGGTGAGCAGTTCTTC
TRBJ2-3	TRBV5-1	NA	NA	CASRYQGGTDTQYF	TGCGCCAGCAGGTACCAGGGTGGGACAGATACGCAGTATTTT
TRBJ2-1	TRBV19	NA	TRBD2	CASSNSGRAGHEQFF	TGTGCCAGTAGTAATAGCGGGAGGGCCGGGCATGAGCAGTTCTTC
TRBJ2-2	TRBV7-2	once	NA	CASSQAGQGTPGELFF	TGTGCCAGCAGCCAGGCCGGTCAGGGGACACCCGGGGAGCTGTTTTTT
TRBJ2-1	TRBV5-1	NA	NA	CASSLITASNNEQFF	TGCGCCAGCAGCTTGATCACAGCTTCGAACAATGAGCAGTTCTTC
TRBJ1-2	TRBV27	NA	NA	CASSPPTGNGYTF	TGTGCCAGCAGTCCGCCAACAGGGAATGGCTACACCTTC
TRBJ2-5	TRBV6-1	NA	TRBD2	CASTGLAGQETQYF	TGTGCCAGCACGGGACTAGCGGGGCAAGAGACCCAGTACTTC
TRBJ2-7	TRBV6-5	once	TRBD2	CASSYSTSSYEQYF	TGTGCCAGCAGTTACTCGACTAGCAGCTACGAGCAGTACTTC
TRBJ2-7	TRBV7-9	NA	NA	CASSNTEVYEQYF	TGTGCCAGCAGCAACACAGAAGTCTACGAGCAGTACTTC
TRBJ2-6	TRBV5-1	NA	NA	CASSRDNPGANVLTF	TGCGCCAGCAGCCGGGACAACCCTGGGGCCAACGTCCTGACTTTC
TRBJ1-3	TRBV5-4	NA	TRBD1	CASSLKIGGADGNTIYF	TGTGCCAGCAGCCTGAAAATAGGGGGCGCCGATGGAAACACCATATATTTT
TRBJ2-3	TRBV7-2	NA	NA	CASSFYGGTDTQYF	TGTGCCAGCAGCTTCTACGGGGGAACAGATACGCAGTATTTT
TRBJ2-3	TRBV14	NA	TRBD2	CASSQDLAAGDTQYF	TGTGCCAGCAGCCAAGATCTAGCGGCGGGAGATACGCAGTATTTT
TRBJ2-3	TRBV4-1	NA	TRBD2	CASSQDLPRSGGYTDTQYF	TGCGCCAGCAGCCAAGATCTGCCCAGGAGCGGGGGATACACAGATACGCAGTATTTT
TRBJ2-2	TRBV7-2	NA	TRBD2	CASSFLGTSGMAGELFF	TGTGCCAGCAGCTTCCTCGGGACTAGCGGGATGGCCGGGGAGCTGTTTTTT
TRBJ2-7	TRBV5-1	NA	TRBD1	CASSLFFSGGTGSSYEQYF	TGCGCCAGCAGCTTGTTTTTCAGTGGGGGGACAGGGTCATCCTACGAGCAGTACTTC
TRBJ2-1	TRBV18	few	TRBD2	CASSPPKMSGNSYNEQFF	TGTGCCAGCTCACCACCGAAAATGAGCGGGAACTCCTACAATGAGCAGTTCTTC
TRBJ2-2	TRBV4-2	NA	TRBD1	CASSRGQGEENTGELFF	TGTGCCAGCAGCCGGGGACAGGGGGAAGAGAACACCGGGGAGCTGTTTTTT
TRBJ1-1	TRBV29-1	few	TRBD1	CSVKKGAGDTEAFF	TGCAGCGTAAAAAAGGGGGCAGGAGACACTGAAGCTTTCTTT
TRBJ2-1	TRBV6-5	NA	NA	CASSYSGRTYNEQFF	TGTGCCAGCAGTTACTCTGGCAGAACCTACAATGAGCAGTTCTTC
TRBJ2-1	TRBV9	few	NA	CASSAPGLGANEQFF	TGTGCCAGCAGCGCGCCGGGACTTGGTGCGAATGAGCAGTTCTTC
TRBJ1-2	TRBV2	NA	NA	CASSTGWDGYTF	TGTGCCAGCAGCACAGGGTGGGATGGCTACACCTTC
TRBJ1-3	TRBV7-9	once	NA	CASSLVAGLDTIYF	TGTGCCAGCAGCTTAGTAGCGGGGCTAGACACCATATATTTT
TRBJ1-1	TRBV3-1/TRBV3-2	NA	NA	CASSQEGRGSLAFF	TGTGCCAGCAGCCAAGAGGGTAGGGGGAGTCTGGCTTTCTTT
TRBJ2-3	TRBV7-3	NA	TRBD2	CASSLTSGRADTQYF	TGTGCCAGCAGCTTGACTAGCGGGAGGGCGGATACGCAGTATTTT
TRBJ2-7	TRBV30	NA	NA	CAWSVEGTWGYEQYF	TGTGCCTGGAGTGTGGAGGGAACTTGGGGGTACGAGCAGTACTTC
TRBJ1-3	TRBV6-5	NA	NA	CASRALVNSRNTIYF	TGTGCCAGCAGAGCCCTTGTAAACTCCCGAAACACCATATATTTT
TRBJ2-7	TRBV5-4	NA	NA	CASSLWTGLKEQYF	TGTGCCAGCAGCTTGTGGACTGGCCTTAAGGAGCAGTACTTC
TRBJ1-6	TRBV4-3	NA	NA	CASSLQGSNSPLHF	TGCGCCAGCAGCTTGCAGGGCAGCAATTCACCCCTCCACTTT
TRBJ1-4	TRBV18	NA	TRBD1	CASSSSSGTGNEKLFF	TGTGCCAGCTCGTCCTCGTCCGGGACAGGGAATGAAAAACTGTTTTTT
TRBJ2-7	TRBV7-9	NA	NA	CASSLDPGAYEQYF	TGTGCCAGCAGCCTCGACCCGGGTGCCTACGAGCAGTACTTC
TRBJ1-6	TRBV4-2	NA	TRBD1	CASSQPDRDRSPLHF	TGTGCCAGCAGCCAACCCGACAGGGACAGGTCACCCCTCCACTTT